One sample yielded the 8 T cell receptor beta chains listed below, sequenced in a study of blood T cell repertoires in COVID-19. Some clones are missing from TCRdb's copy, which holds only in-frame ones; the method was immunoSEQ multiplex PCR. The sample includes some 57,000 clones, 65% to 90% seen only once; the top ten take approximately 10%. The sample comprised peripheral blood. The origin of the receptors is a human donor in a cohort sampled during active COVID-19.

The V gene is TRBV29-1, the J gene TRBJ1-2; the D gene is possibly TRBD1 (5 bases). Trimming left V 4 bases short and J 6 bases short, with 12 bases between. The CDR3 is 12 amino acids. From germline, CDR1 is SQVTM and CDR2 ANQGSEA. The CDR3 region is CSVVQGGDGYTF. CDR3 sequence (DNA): TGCAGCGTTGTGCAGGGAGGCGATGGCTACACCTTC.

This rearrangement joins TRBV3-1 (or the pseudogene TRBV3-2) to TRBJ2-5, with 9 bases identical to TRBD2. The CDR3 is 15 residues long. J was trimmed by 5 bases and V by 6 bases; bases with no gene match: 10. Germline CDR1 and CDR2: LGHDT and YNNKEL (reference sequence). The CDR3 DNA is TGTGCCAGCAGGTCCTTAGCGGGAGCGTATGAGACCCAGTACTTC. This codes for CASRSLAGAYETQYF.

The rearrangement links TRBV27 to TRBJ2-7; 7 nucleotides agree with TRBD1. The junction had 8 bases not matched to a gene; V was cut back by 2 bases and J by 10 bases. CDR1 is MNHEY, CDR2 SMNVEV, per germline (reference sequence). This CDR3 is built from 13 residues. The CDR3 bases are TGTGCCAGCAGTTTAGGTGGGACAGCCCGTCAGTACTTC. Its translation is CASSLGGTARQYF.

This clone was counted a single time. The genes are TRBV19 and TRBJ1-5, with a weak D call TRBD1 (5 bases). This CDR3 contains 12 residues. Germline V gives CDR1 LNHDA, CDR2 SQIVND (reference sequence). Trimming cost V 6 bases and J 2 bases, with 5 bases left between them. For the CDR3, the DNA is TGTGCCAGTAGACAGGGCAATCAGCCCCAGCATTTT. Its translation: CASRQGNQPQHF.

Only one count was recorded for this clone. The V gene is TRBV5-4, the J gene TRBJ2-7; 7 bases agree with TRBD1. The CDR3 spans 16 residues. Germline trimming cut 4 bases from V and 5 bases from J; bases unmatched to any gene: 15. Germline loops: CDR1 SGHNT, CDR2 YYREEE (reference sequence). Here the CDR3 DNA reads TGTGCCAGCAGCCGGGGTGGGAGACAGGGCCCTCACGAGCAGTACTTC. Translated, it gives CASSRGGRQGPHEQYF.

The chain is built from TRBV4-2 and TRBJ2-7; D perhaps matches TRBD1 (6 bases). The length of the CDR3 is 15 residues. V lost 4 bases to trimming and J lost 4 bases, with 17 bases between them. Germline V CDR1 and CDR2: LGHNA, YNFKEQ. The CDR3 sequence: CASSRTDKGDYEQYF. As DNA, the CDR3 is TGTGCCAGCAGCCGGACAGACAAGGGGGATTACGAGCAGTACTTC.

This chain uses TRBV19 with TRBJ1-3, with D possibly matching TRBD1 (5 bases). Trimming cost V 7 bases and J 9 bases, with 19 bases left between them. Germline V gives CDR1 LNHDA, CDR2 SQIVND (reference sequence). CDR3 length equals 14 residues. The CDR3: CASTPGLLLGTIYF. DNA for the CDR3: TGTGCCAGTACCCCGGGACTACTACTTGGCACCATATATTTT.

In this sample, this clone turned up once. The DNA of the CDR3 is TGTGCCAGCTTGAGACTAGAGGCAGATACGCAGTATTTT. Amino acid sequence: CASLRLEADTQYF. The chain uses TRBV6-5 and TRBJ2-3; possibly TRBD2 for D (6 bases). This CDR3 comprises 13 residues. Germline V lookup: CDR1 MNHEY, CDR2 SVGAGI. Deletions cut 8 bases from V and 4 bases from J, with 13 bases between.